Given below is one T cell receptor beta chain in context. As handled by the study authors: Reference gene primers were amplified, and this amplification served to estimate nucleated cell counts. Libraries were prepared by immunoSEQ multiplex PCR; TCRdb keeps only in-frame clonotypes and omits some of them. That table supplies the V and J calls and clone size; D and trimming were determined from the DNA. The data hold hundreds of thousands of clones, with approximately 80% observed a single time. This entry is derived from a study of blood T cell repertoires in COVID-19. Study details: Whether acute or convalescent, the COVID-19 samples came from the United States, Italy and Spain. PBMCs, B-cell-depleted T cells, or T cells were the source of the cDNA or gDNA that made up the material.

The CDR3 totals 13 residues. Deletions cut 5 bases from V and 10 bases from J, with 15 bases between. The V gene's germline CDR1 is SGHAT and CDR2 FQNNGV. Specimen: peripheral blood. The chain has TRBV11-2 and TRBJ2-1; D possibly corresponds to TRBD1 (5 bases). The source of this sequence is a woman aged 50 to 65 with active or convalescent COVID-19. The CDR3 loop reads CASSDRRTSEQFF. In DNA form, the CDR3 reads TGTGCCAGCAGCGATAGGCGGACATCGGAGCAGTTCTTC.